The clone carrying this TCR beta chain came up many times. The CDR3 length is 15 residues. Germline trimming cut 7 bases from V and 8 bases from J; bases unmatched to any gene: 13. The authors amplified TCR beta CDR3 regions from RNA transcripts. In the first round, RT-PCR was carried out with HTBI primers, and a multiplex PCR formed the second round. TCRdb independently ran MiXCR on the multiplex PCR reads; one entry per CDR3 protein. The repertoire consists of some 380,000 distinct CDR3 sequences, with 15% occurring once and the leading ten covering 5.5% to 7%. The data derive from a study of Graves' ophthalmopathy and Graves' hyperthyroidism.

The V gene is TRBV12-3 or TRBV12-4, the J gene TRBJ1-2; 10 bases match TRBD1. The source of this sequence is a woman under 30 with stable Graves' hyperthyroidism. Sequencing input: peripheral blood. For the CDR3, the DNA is TGTGCCAGCAAACTCCGGGACAGGGGTATCAAGGGCTACACCTTC. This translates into CASKLRDRGIKGYTF.